Listed below are T cell receptor beta chains from one sample, sequenced in a study of cytomegalovirus exposure and HLA in healthy donors. The repertoire was sequenced with immunoSEQ multiplex PCR; TCRdb's copy has only in-frame clones and lacks some. The table lists 160,000 or so clones, more than 75% of them singletons. Sequencing was performed on PBMCs. The source is a man between 18 and 35 years old in good health and CMV-seronegative. The CDR3 runs from the conserved cysteine through the conserved F or W.

CASSSRTGDSPLHF TRBJ1-6 TRBV27
CASSQRTSGNNEQFF TRBJ2-1 TRBV7-9
CASSDYGQGAVSGELFF TRBJ2-2 TRBV25-1
CASSLVATSGYEQYF TRBJ2-7 TRBV11-2
CASSKGPAMEKLFF TRBJ1-4 TRBV2
CASSAVTSGNEQYF TRBJ2-7 TRBV10-1
CASSPAGHGEQYF TRBJ2-7 TRBV18
CAGDSDRGRYEQYF TRBJ2-7 TRBV2
CASSPDLPASLNTGELFF TRBJ2-2 TRBV4-3
CASNRDNTDTQYF TRBJ2-3 TRBV5-1
CASSLLKQQGNEQFF TRBJ2-1 TRBV27
CAWVRGGGRKTQYF TRBJ2-5 TRBV30
CASRRTKMTAGNTIYF TRBJ1-3 TRBV27
CARSCYKAGGSGYEQYF TRBJ2-7 TRBV5-3
CASSLSGRGLAGGYEQYF TRBJ2-7 TRBV27
CASNPGDSGANVLTF TRBJ2-6 TRBV19
CAISEGMTGNNQPQHF TRBJ1-5 TRBV10-3
CASSLLREGWRGTEAFF TRBJ1-1 TRBV11-3
CASSGGATDTQYF TRBJ2-3 TRBV6-1
CASKGDRRSSYNSPLHF TRBJ1-6 TRBV19
CASSEQGLNTEAFF TRBJ1-1 TRBV6-4
CASSSRPASGGMNTEAFF TRBJ1-1 TRBV5-1
CASSPQGAVGEQFF TRBJ2-1 TRBV10-1
CASSIQGARTEAFF TRBJ1-1 TRBV19
CSVEDSRTGNYEQYF TRBJ2-7 TRBV29-1
CASKPPGRGVGPQHF TRBJ1-5 TRBV6-5
CASTERPSTREQFF TRBJ2-1 TRBV19
CASSLWRGKQETQYF TRBJ2-5 TRBV5-5
CASSQETGAYGYTF TRBJ1-2 TRBV4-2
CAFNRDTENTIYF TRBJ1-3 TRBV10-3
CASSLFRQGIYEQYF TRBJ2-7 TRBV27
CASSHYLDMMNTEAFF TRBJ1-1 TRBV2
CASEEGLLSYEQYF TRBJ2-7 TRBV10-2
CASSQDWGVGSPLHF TRBJ1-6 TRBV4-1
CATSRVTGAYTGELFF TRBJ2-2 TRBV15
CASSSTKLEQFF TRBJ2-1 TRBV7-2
CASSVRLGRGTDTQYF TRBJ2-3 TRBV6-1
CASSQEGGADEQYF TRBJ2-7 TRBV4-3
CASSHMGLAGEQYF TRBJ2-7 TRBV27
CASSPYYAGQTNTGELFF TRBJ2-2 TRBV19
CASSPGQGPLSYGYTF TRBJ1-2 TRBV28
CASSQDLTSGEQYF TRBJ2-7 TRBV4-2
CATSRGNSGVETQYF TRBJ2-5 TRBV15
CASSPEGGNNEKLFF TRBJ1-4 TRBV7-9
CASSLDRGQPQHF TRBJ1-5 TRBV11-2
CASSLVRVGELFF TRBJ2-2 TRBV5-1
CASSSTGVNTEAFF TRBJ1-1 TRBV5-1
CASSLPAGVGTEAFF TRBJ1-1 TRBV6-6
CASSSWDSFNEKLFF TRBJ1-4 TRBV6-5
CASSLGGLSGANVLTF TRBJ2-6 TRBV7-9
CASSLQGSDYGYTF TRBJ1-2 TRBV6-6
CASSLVGGLNTEAFF TRBJ1-1 TRBV7-8
CASSLTAGPQETQYF TRBJ2-5 TRBV5-4
CASSPSGTVSYEQYF TRBJ2-7 TRBV27
CASSPPSRYEQYF TRBJ2-7 TRBV18
CSVGQGSNQPQHF TRBJ1-5 TRBV29-1
CASRGPGLETQYF TRBJ2-5 TRBV10-2
CASSVPPASSYNEQFF TRBJ2-1 TRBV2